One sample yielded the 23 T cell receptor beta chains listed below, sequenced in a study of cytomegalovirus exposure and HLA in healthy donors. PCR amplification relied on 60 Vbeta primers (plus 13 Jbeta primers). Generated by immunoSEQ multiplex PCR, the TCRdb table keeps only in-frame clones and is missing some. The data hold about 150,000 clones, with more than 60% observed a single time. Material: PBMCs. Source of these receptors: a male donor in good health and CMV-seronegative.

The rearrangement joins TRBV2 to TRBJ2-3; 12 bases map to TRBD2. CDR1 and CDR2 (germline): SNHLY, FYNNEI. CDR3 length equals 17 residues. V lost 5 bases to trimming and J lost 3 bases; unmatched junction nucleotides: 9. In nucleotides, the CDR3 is TGTGCCAGCAGTTCTTGGACTAGCGGGGTAGGAACAGATACGCAGTATTTT. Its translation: CASSSWTSGVGTDTQYF. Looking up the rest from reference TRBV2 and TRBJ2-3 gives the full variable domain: EPEVTQTPSHQVTQMGQEVILRCVPISNHLYFYWYRQILGQKVEFLVSFYNNEISEKSEIFDDQFSVERPDGSNFTLKIRSTKLEDSAMYFCASSSWTSGVGTDTQYFGPGTRLTVL.

CDR3 loop: CASSLATSGVPYEQYF. Here the CDR3 DNA reads TGTGCCAGCAGCTTGGCAACTAGCGGGGTTCCCTACGAGCAGTACTTC. The rearrangement uses TRBV5-5 and TRBJ2-7; 10 positions match TRBD2. CDR3 length equals 16 residues. J was trimmed by 2 bases and V by 0 bases; bases with no gene match: 5. Germline V gene lookup returns CDR1 SGHKS and CDR2 YYEKEE (reference sequence).

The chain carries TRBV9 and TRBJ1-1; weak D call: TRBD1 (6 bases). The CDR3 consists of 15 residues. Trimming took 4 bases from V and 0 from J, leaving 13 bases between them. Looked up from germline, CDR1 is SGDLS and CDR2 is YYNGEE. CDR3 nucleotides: TGTGCCAGCAGCAGGGGGTGGGGGTTGAACACTGAAGCTTTCTTT. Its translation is CASSRGWGLNTEAFF.

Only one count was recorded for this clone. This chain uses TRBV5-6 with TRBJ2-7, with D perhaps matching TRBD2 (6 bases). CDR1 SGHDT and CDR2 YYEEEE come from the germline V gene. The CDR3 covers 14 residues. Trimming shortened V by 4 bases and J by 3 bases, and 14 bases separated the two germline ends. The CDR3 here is CASSPRDVYYEQYF. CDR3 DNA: TGTGCCAGCAGCCCGCGGGACGTCTACTACGAGCAGTACTTC. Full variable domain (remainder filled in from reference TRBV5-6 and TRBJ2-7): DAGVTQSPTHLIKTRGQQVTLRCSPKSGHDTVSWYQQALGQGPQFIFQYYEEEERQRGNFPDRFSGHQFPNYSSELNVNALLLGDSALYLCASSPRDVYYEQYFGPGTRLTVT.

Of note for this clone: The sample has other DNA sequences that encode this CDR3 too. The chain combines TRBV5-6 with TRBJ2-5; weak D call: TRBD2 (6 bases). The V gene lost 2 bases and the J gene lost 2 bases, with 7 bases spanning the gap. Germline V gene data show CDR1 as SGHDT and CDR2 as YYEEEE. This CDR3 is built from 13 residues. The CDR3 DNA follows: TGTGCCAGCAGCTTTAGCGGTCAAGAGACCCAGTACTTC. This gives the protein CASSFSGQETQYF.

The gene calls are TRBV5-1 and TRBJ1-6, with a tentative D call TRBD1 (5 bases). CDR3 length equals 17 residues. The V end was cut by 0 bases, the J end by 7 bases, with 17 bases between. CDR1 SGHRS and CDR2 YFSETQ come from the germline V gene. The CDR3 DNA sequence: TGCGCCAGCAGCTTGGGTCTTCGGGGGGTAGGCAATTCACCCCTCCACTTT. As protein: CASSLGLRGVGNSPLHF.

The CDR3 DNA follows: TGCGCCAGCAGCCCAGGGGGAAAGGGGGCTGGGGCCAACGTCCTGACTTTC. Amino acids: CASSPGGKGAGANVLTF. This chain uses TRBV5-1 with TRBJ2-6; TRBD1 matches 7 bases. The ends lost 4 bases at V and 2 bases at J; junction bases unmatched: 9. CDR1 is SGHRS and CDR2 is YFSETQ in the germline V gene. CDR3 length equals 17 residues.

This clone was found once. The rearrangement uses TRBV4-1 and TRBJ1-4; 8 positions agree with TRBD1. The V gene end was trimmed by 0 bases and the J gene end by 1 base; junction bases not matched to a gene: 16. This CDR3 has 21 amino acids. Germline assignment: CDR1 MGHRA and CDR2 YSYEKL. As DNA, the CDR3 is TGCGCCAGCAGCCAAGATCGTTTTTGGGGCAGGGGGCTTCGAACTAATGAAAAACTGTTTTTT. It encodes CASSQDRFWGRGLRTNEKLFF.

CDR3 amino acids: CASSPPSVDTIYF. The CDR3 bases are TGTGCCAGCTCACCACCGAGCGTTGACACCATATATTTT. This chain connects TRBV18 to TRBJ1-3; D call uncertain. The CDR3 extends over 13 amino acids. Germline loops: CDR1 KGHSH, CDR2 LQKENI. The V end lost 0 bases, the J end lost 8 bases, and 8 bases lay between the germline ends.

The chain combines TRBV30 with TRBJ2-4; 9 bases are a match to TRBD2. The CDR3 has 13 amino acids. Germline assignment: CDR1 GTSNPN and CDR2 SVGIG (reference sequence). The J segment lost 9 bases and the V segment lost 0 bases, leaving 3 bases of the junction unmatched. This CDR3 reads CAWSVKAGGIQYF. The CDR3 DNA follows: TGTGCCTGGAGTGTAAAAGCGGGGGGCATTCAGTACTTC.

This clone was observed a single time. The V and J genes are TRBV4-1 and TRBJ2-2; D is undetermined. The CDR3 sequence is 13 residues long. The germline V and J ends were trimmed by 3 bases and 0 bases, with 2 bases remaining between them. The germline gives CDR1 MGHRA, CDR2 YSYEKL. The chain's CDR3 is CASSHSNTGELFF. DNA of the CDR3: TGCGCCAGCAGCCACTCGAACACCGGGGAGCTGTTTTTT.

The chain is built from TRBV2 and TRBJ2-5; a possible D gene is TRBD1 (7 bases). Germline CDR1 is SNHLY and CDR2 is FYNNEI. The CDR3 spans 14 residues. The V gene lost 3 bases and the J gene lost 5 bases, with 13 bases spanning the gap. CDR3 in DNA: TGTGCCAGCAGTGATGGAGGGGGCAGGGAGACCCAGTACTTC. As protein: CASSDGGGRETQYF.

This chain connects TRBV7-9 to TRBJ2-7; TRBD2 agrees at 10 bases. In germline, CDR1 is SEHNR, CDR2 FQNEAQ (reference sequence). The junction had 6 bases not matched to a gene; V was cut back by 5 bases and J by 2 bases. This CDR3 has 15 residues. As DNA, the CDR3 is TGTGCCAGCAGCCCGAGCGGGGGGGCGACCTACGAGCAGTACTTC. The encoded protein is CASSPSGGATYEQYF.

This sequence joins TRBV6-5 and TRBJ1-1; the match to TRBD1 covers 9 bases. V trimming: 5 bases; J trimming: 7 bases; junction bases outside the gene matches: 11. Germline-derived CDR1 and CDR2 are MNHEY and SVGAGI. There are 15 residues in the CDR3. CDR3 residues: CASSVTGTGFGEAFF. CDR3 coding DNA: TGTGCCAGCAGTGTAACCGGGACAGGGTTCGGTGAAGCTTTCTTT.

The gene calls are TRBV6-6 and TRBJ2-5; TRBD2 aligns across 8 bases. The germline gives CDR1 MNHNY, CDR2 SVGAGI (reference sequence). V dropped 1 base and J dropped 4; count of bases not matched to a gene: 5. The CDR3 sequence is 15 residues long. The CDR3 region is CASSYFGGARETQYF. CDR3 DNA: TGTGCCAGCAGTTACTTCGGGGGGGCCCGAGAGACCCAGTACTTC.

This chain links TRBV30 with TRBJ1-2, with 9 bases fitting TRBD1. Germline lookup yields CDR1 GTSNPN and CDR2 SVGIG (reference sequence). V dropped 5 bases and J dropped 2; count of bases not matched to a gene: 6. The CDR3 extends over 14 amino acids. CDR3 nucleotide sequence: TGTGCCTGGGACCGGACAGGGGACAACTATGGCTACACCTTC. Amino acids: CAWDRTGDNYGYTF.

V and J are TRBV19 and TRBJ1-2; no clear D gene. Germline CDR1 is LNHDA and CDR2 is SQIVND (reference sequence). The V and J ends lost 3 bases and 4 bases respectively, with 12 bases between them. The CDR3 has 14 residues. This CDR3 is CASSIGQHLYGYTF. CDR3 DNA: TGTGCCAGTAGTATTGGGCAACACCTCTATGGCTACACCTTC.

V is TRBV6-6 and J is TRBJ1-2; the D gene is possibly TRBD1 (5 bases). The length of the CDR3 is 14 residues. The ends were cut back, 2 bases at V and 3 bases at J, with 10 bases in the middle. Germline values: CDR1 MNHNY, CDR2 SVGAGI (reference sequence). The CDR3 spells CASSYAGLDYGYTF. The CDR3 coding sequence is TGTGCCAGCAGTTACGCAGGGCTCGACTATGGCTACACCTTC.

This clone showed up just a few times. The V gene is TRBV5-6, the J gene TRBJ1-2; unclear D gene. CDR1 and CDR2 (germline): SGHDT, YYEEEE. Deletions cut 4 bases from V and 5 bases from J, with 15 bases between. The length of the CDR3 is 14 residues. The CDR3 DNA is TGTGCCAGCAGCGTGACGGAGCCCAAATATGGCTACACCTTC. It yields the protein CASSVTEPKYGYTF.

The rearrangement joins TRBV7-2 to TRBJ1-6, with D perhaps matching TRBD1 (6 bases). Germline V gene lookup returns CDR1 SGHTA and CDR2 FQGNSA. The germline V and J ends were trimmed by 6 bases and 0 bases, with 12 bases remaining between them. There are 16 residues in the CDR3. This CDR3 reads CASRKDSSSYNSPLHF. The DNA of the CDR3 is TGTGCCAGCAGAAAGGACAGTAGCTCCTATAATTCACCCCTCCACTTT.

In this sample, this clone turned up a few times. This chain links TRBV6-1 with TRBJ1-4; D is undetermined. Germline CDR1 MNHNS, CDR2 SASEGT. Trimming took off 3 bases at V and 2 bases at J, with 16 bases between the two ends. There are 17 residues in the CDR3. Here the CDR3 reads CASSESGLAWTNEKLFF. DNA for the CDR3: TGTGCCAGCAGTGAGTCGGGTTTGGCTTGGACTAATGAAAAACTGTTTTTT.

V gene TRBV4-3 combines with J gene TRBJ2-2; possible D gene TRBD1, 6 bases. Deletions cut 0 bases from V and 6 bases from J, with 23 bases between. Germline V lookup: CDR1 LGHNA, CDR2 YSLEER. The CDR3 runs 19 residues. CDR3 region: CASSQELQGADSVAGELFF. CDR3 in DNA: TGCGCCAGCAGCCAAGAGCTACAGGGAGCCGACAGCGTGGCCGGGGAGCTGTTTTTT.

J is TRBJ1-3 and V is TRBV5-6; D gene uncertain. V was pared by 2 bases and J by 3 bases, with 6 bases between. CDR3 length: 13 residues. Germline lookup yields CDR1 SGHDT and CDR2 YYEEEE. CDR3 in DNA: TGTGCCAGCAGCTTCGTTAGTGGAAACACCATATATTTT. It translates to CASSFVSGNTIYF. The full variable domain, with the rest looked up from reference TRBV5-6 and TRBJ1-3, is DAGVTQSPTHLIKTRGQQVTLRCSPKSGHDTVSWYQQALGQGPQFIFQYYEEEERQRGNFPDRFSGHQFPNYSSELNVNALLLGDSALYLCASSFVSGNTIYFGEGSWLTVV.